This T cell receptor beta chain was documented in a study of OX40 agonist ivuxolimab in advanced cancers. About the research overall: Of mixed ages from 23 to 79 and averaging approximately 60 years, the group was about 80% male.

Produced via immunoSEQ multiplex PCR; TCRdb's table is partial and in-frame only. The sample shows over 70,000 clones, 85% to 90% of them seen only once. Only one count was recorded for this clone. The V gene lost 1 base and the J gene lost 6 bases, with 13 bases spanning the gap. The germline V gene has CDR1 MGHRA and CDR2 YSYEKL. CDR3 length equals 14 residues. This TCR was sampled from an adult with an advanced solid tumor such as melanoma, head and neck, liver or kidney cancer. This chain connects TRBV4-1 to TRBJ2-7, with D unclear. Material: CD4+ or CD8+ T cells sorted from blood, obtained in a trial of the OX40 agonist ivuxolimab. The CDR3 DNA reads TGCGCCAGCAGCCAAGTGCACGGACCATCCGAGCAGTACTTC. Translated, it gives CASSQVHGPSEQYF.